These 14 T cell receptor beta chains share one sample of origin, sequenced in a study of blood T cell repertoires in COVID-19. The protocol was immunoSEQ multiplex PCR, while the TCRdb copy is restricted to in-frame clones and leaves out a portion. The sample lists 150,000 to 200,000 clones, less than 90% occurring once. The sequencing input was peripheral blood. The receptors derive from a woman aged 70-85 years with acute or convalescent COVID-19.

The chain has TRBV5-1 and TRBJ1-4; D uncertain. CDR3 length: 15 amino acids. Trimming took off 4 bases at V and 5 bases at J, with 15 bases between the two ends. Germline V lookup: CDR1 SGHRS, CDR2 YFSETQ. CDR3 nucleotides: TGCGCCAGCAGCCTGCTGCCACAGAAGAATGAAAAACTGTTTTTT. Translating gives CASSLLPQKNEKLFF.

This chain links TRBV6-5 with TRBJ2-7; D perhaps matches TRBD2 (6 bases). The CDR3 consists of 13 residues. The V end was cut by 8 bases, the J end by 0 bases, with 11 bases between. CDR1 is MNHEY and CDR2 is SVGAGI in the germline V gene. This CDR3 is CASQAGSSYEQYF. CDR3 bases: TGTGCCAGCCAGGCCGGGAGCTCCTACGAGCAGTACTTC.

J is TRBJ2-7 and V is TRBV28; 10 positions match TRBD1. Unmatched junction bases numbered 5, after V lost 7 bases and J lost 2 bases. The CDR3 is made up of 14 amino acids. Germline V gives CDR1 MDHEN, CDR2 SYDVKM. The CDR3 spells CASMGQGKPYEQYF. The CDR3 coding sequence is TGTGCCAGCATGGGACAGGGGAAACCCTACGAGCAGTACTTC.

A remark on this clone: One end of the junction does not line up with germline, which may come from a read error. The chain employs TRBV5-1 and TRBJ1-1, with 8 bases aligning to TRBD1. The CDR3 runs to 12 residues. Germline assignment: CDR1 SGHRS and CDR2 YFSETQ. CDR3 sequence reads: CASSTGTGEQGF. DNA of the CDR3: TGCGCCAGCAGCACAGGGACAGGAGAGCAAGGGTTT.

In this sample, this clone turned up once. The rearrangement links TRBV6-5 to TRBJ1-1; the D gene is possibly TRBD1 (5 bases). Germline CDR1 reads MNHEY; CDR2 reads SVGAGI. CDR3 length: 15 residues. V was pared by 0 bases and J by 0 bases, with 8 bases between. CDR3 region: CASSYSVRVNTEAFF. CDR3 bases: TGTGCCAGCAGTTACTCTGTCAGGGTGAACACTGAAGCTTTCTTT.

The genes are TRBV30 and TRBJ2-1; tentative D call: TRBD1 (5 bases). The CDR3 has 15 residues. Between the trimmed V and J ends, which lost 3 bases and 0 bases, there was a span of 12 bases. Germline CDR1 is GTSNPN and CDR2 is SVGIG (reference sequence). CDR3 coding DNA: TGTGCCTGGAGCAATGTGGGGCACTCCTACAATGAGCAGTTCTTC. It encodes CAWSNVGHSYNEQFF.

The chain combines TRBV7-9 with TRBJ1-5; TRBD1 might be the D (5 bases). Per germline, CDR1 SEHNR and CDR2 FQNEAQ (reference sequence). The CDR3 runs 14 residues. Trimming removed 3 bases from V and 4 bases from J, with 10 bases in between. The CDR3 region is CASSFSQGNQPQHF. DNA of the CDR3: TGTGCCAGCAGCTTTTCTCAGGGTAATCAGCCCCAGCATTTT.

V and J are TRBV6-5 and TRBJ2-7; the match to TRBD1 covers 9 bases. Germline assignment: CDR1 MNHEY and CDR2 SVGAGI. The CDR3 runs 14 residues. Unmatched junction bases numbered 10, after V lost 7 bases and J lost 6 bases. The CDR3 loop reads CASTPGQGPGEQYF. Written as DNA, the CDR3 is TGTGCCAGCACCCCGGGACAGGGACCCGGCGAGCAGTACTTC.

The chain employs TRBV2 and TRBJ2-1, with TRBD2 matching 11 bases. The CDR3 covers 15 residues. Germline CDR1 and CDR2: SNHLY and FYNNEI. The ends lost 6 bases at V and 5 bases at J; junction bases unmatched: 6. CDR3 bases: TGTGCCAGCAGAGCTAGCGGGGGGTCGCACAATGAGCAGTTCTTC. It is translated as CASRASGGSHNEQFF.

On this clone itself: The same CDR3 can be traced to other DNA sequences in this sample. The gene calls are TRBV6-5 and TRBJ1-2, with D perhaps TRBD1 (6 bases). Deletions cut 3 bases from V and 2 bases from J, with 7 bases between. The length of the CDR3 is 13 residues. CDR1 MNHEY and CDR2 SVGAGI come from the germline V gene. DNA of the CDR3: TGTGCCAGCAGTTATCAGGGGAACTATGGCTACACCTTC. Translated: CASSYQGNYGYTF.

The chain uses TRBV7-6 and TRBJ2-3, with D possibly being TRBD1 (5 bases). Germline V CDR1 and CDR2: SGHVS, FNYEAQ. The V end lost 5 bases, the J end lost 0 bases, and 12 bases lay between the germline ends. The CDR3 covers 15 residues. The chain's CDR3 is CASSADIRSTDTQYF. CDR3 DNA: TGTGCCAGCAGCGCGGACATTCGGAGCACAGATACGCAGTATTTT.

This chain links TRBV2 with TRBJ2-3; a weak D match, TRBD2 (5 bases). V was cut by 6 bases and J by 7 bases, with 17 bases left in between. Germline CDR1 and CDR2: SNHLY and FYNNEI. The CDR3 runs to 14 residues. The CDR3 nucleotides read TGTGCCAGCAGCCCCGCACTAGTCGCAAATACGCAGTATTTT. It codes for CASSPALVANTQYF.

V gene TRBV6-5 combines with J gene TRBJ1-3, with TRBD1 matching 8 bases. Per germline, CDR1 MNHEY and CDR2 SVGAGI. This CDR3 is built from 15 residues. The trim removed 8 bases at V and 1 base at J, leaving 7 bases unmatched. The DNA of the CDR3 is TGTGCCAGCTCACCAGGGGGCATATCTGGAAACACCATATATTTT. Its translation is CASSPGGISGNTIYF.

The J gene is TRBJ1-4, the V gene TRBV19; D is ambiguous. The CDR3 has 14 residues. Trimming pared 9 bases from V and 7 bases from J, leaving 18 bases between. Germline values: CDR1 LNHDA, CDR2 SQIVND (reference sequence). CDR3 DNA sequence: TGTGCCAGCCATAACCGGGTTCGTCGTGAAAAACTGTTTTTT. It codes for CASHNRVRREKLFF.